The 7 T cell receptor beta chains in this list originate from one sample, sequenced in a study of blood T cell repertoires in COVID-19 (dated by TCRdb to about 2020). Library preparation used the immunoSEQ multiplex PCR assay. The table comes from immuneACCESS by way of TCRdb, which keeps in-frame sequences with V and J called. Part of the clones is missing from these tables; in studies checked, under half for an unresolved V gene and the rest for unknown reasons. Within this sample are 250,000 or so clones, with 86% of them counted one time only. Jointly, the top ten make up over 2.5% of the sample. Sequencing was done on a sample of PBMCs or T cells enriched from blood (not recorded which). The source is a woman between 18 and 29 years old who had recovered from COVID-19.

This chain links TRBV19 with TRBJ1-1, with 9 bases that match TRBD1. V dropped 6 bases and J dropped 3; count of bases not matched to a gene: 8. This CDR3 contains 15 residues. Germline V CDR1 and CDR2: LNHDA, SQIVND (reference sequence). The CDR3 spells CASRTRTGVDTEAFF. The DNA of the CDR3 is TGTGCCAGTAGAACAAGGACAGGGGTTGACACTGAAGCTTTCTTT.

V and J are TRBV11-3 and TRBJ2-7; 7 bases are a match to TRBD1. The CDR3 has 13 amino acids. Germline CDR1 and CDR2: SGHNT and YENEEA. Trimming at V came to 5 bases and at J to 2 bases, leaving 3 bases not matched to a gene. CDR3 loop: CASSGDRTYEQYF. CDR3 nucleotide sequence: TGTGCCAGCAGCGGGGACAGAACCTACGAGCAGTACTTC.

The J gene is TRBJ1-5, the V gene TRBV6-5; D unresolved. Germline V lookup: CDR1 MNHEY, CDR2 SVGAGI. This CDR3 has 15 amino acids. Trimming took off 0 bases at V and 5 bases at J, with 11 bases between the two ends. The CDR3 is CASSYSSSSDQPQHF. CDR3 DNA: TGTGCCAGCAGTTACTCGAGTAGCTCGGATCAGCCCCAGCATTTT.

The chain is built from TRBV5-1 and TRBJ2-1, with 11 bases fitting TRBD2. There are 19 residues in the CDR3. Per the germline V gene, CDR1 is SGHRS and CDR2 is YFSETQ. Trimming removed 4 bases from V and 0 bases from J; junction bases left unmatched: 12. The CDR3 region has the DNA TGCGCCAGCAGCGCAGCTAGCGGGAGGTTCCTCAACTCCTACAATGAGCAGTTCTTC. Residues: CASSAASGRFLNSYNEQFF.

The chain employs TRBV10-3 and TRBJ2-2; a possible D gene is TRBD2 (5 bases). Trimming removed 8 bases from V and 2 bases from J, with 15 bases in between. CDR1 and CDR2 (germline): ENHRY, SYGVKD. This CDR3 comprises 15 residues. Here the CDR3 reads CAIGSSGINTGELFF. For the CDR3, the DNA is TGTGCCATCGGATCCTCGGGGATTAACACCGGGGAGCTGTTTTTT.

V gene TRBV3-1 (or the pseudogene TRBV3-2) combines with J gene TRBJ2-2; TRBD2 matches at 11 bases. The CDR3 length is 17 residues. CDR1 is LGHDT, CDR2 YNNKEL, per germline (reference sequence). V dropped 0 bases and J dropped 7; count of bases not matched to a gene: 7. The CDR3: CASSQDILAGVGGELFF. The CDR3 DNA sequence: TGTGCCAGCAGCCAAGATATACTAGCGGGAGTTGGCGGGGAGCTGTTTTTT.

The chain carries TRBV4-1 and TRBJ1-2; weak D call: TRBD1 (5 bases). Germline CDR1 and CDR2: MGHRA and YSYEKL. V was clipped by 0 bases and J by 5 bases, with 13 bases between them. The CDR3 contains 15 residues. The CDR3 region has the DNA TGCGCCAGCAGCCAAGAAAGGGGAGGGCAGTATGGCTACACCTTC. This gives the protein CASSQERGGQYGYTF.